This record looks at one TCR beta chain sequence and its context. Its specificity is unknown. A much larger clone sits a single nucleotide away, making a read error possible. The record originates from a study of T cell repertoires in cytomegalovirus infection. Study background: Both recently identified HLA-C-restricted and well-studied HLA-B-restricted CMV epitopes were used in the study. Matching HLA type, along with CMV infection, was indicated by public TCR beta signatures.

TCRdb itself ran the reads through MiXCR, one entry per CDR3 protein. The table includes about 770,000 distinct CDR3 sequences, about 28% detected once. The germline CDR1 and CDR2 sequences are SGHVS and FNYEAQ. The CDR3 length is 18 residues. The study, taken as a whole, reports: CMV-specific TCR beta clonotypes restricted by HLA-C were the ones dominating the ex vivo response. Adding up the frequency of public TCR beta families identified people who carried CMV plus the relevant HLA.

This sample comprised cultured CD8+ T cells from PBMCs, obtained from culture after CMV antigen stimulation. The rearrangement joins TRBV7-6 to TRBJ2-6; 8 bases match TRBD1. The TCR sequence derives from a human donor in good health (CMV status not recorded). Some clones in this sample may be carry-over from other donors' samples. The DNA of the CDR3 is TGTGCCAGCAGCGGCGGTCCAGGGGGCCGATTTGGGGCCAACGTCCCGACTTTC. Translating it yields CASSGGPGGRFGANVPTF. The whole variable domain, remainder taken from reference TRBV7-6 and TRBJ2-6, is GAGVSQSPRYKVTKRGQDVALRCDPISGHVSLYWYRQALGQGPEFLTYFNYEAQQDKSGLPNDRFSAERPEGSISTLTIQRTEQRDSAMYRCASSGGPGGRFGANVPTFGAGSRLTVL.